These 14 T cell receptor beta chains were all obtained from the same sample, sequenced in a study of T cells expressing NK-cell markers. TCRdb reprocessed the 5' RACE reads, keeping one entry per CDR3 protein, no DNA. The sample totals 300,000 or so distinct CDR3 sequences. Sequenced: blood T cells: a sorted CD56 or NKG2C T cell subset, CD4+ or CD8+ T cells, or bulk PBMC T cells (not recorded which). The receptors derive from a woman aged 18 to 75 in good health.

The V call is TRBV12-3 or TRBV12-4, the J call TRBJ2-7; TCRdb names TRBD1, which stays unverified in the absence of DNA. The length of the CDR3 is 15 residues. The CDR3 protein is CASSSSRGSTYEQYF.

The rearrangement links TRBV20-1 to TRBJ2-1. CDR3 length: 14 amino acids. The germline CDR1 and CDR2 sequences are DFQATT and SNEGSKA (reference sequence). CDR3 protein: CSARDVGTYNEQFF.

V is TRBV2 and J is TRBJ2-1; TCRdb gives TRBD2 as the D gene, but with no DNA this cannot be confirmed. The CDR3 sequence is 15 residues long. Germline lookup yields CDR1 SNHLY and CDR2 FYNNEI. CDR3 sequence reads: CASRILLAGLNEQFF.

The V gene is TRBV30, the J gene TRBJ2-2; no DNA is available, so the TRBD1 call from TCRdb remains unchecked. CDR3 length equals 12 residues. CDR1 GTSNPN and CDR2 SVGIG come from the germline V gene (reference sequence). The CDR3 protein is CAWSPPVVELFF.

The genes are TRBV7-8 and TRBJ2-4; TCRdb gives TRBD2 as the D gene, but with no DNA this cannot be confirmed. Germline CDR1 is SGHVS and CDR2 is FQNEAQ. CDR3 length: 19 amino acids. Here the CDR3 reads CASSLGVPGLAVAKNIQYF.

The V and J genes are TRBV12-3 or TRBV12-4 and TRBJ1-2; TCRdb outputs TRBD1, but without DNA this stays unchecked. The CDR3 covers 14 residues. The CDR3: CASSFQGGNYGYTF.

The rearrangement links TRBV15 to TRBJ2-1; TCRdb's D call, TRBD2, is unchecked because there is no DNA. Germline V CDR1 and CDR2: LNHNV, YYDKDF (reference sequence). The CDR3 is 15 amino acids. The CDR3 spells CATSRSGGSYNEQFF.

The rearrangement joins TRBV20-1 to TRBJ2-3; TCRdb indicates TRBD2, and absent DNA this call remains unverified. There are 15 residues in the CDR3. CDR1 is DFQATT, CDR2 SNEGSKA, per germline (reference sequence). The CDR3 spells CSASWGSGGTDTQYF.

The rearrangement joins TRBV7-8 to TRBJ2-1; checking the TCRdb D call of TRBD2 is not possible without DNA. Germline CDR1 SGHVS, CDR2 FQNEAQ. CDR3 length: 14 residues. The CDR3 spells CASSLKEVYNEQFF.

The V gene is TRBV5-1, the J gene TRBJ2-2; TCRdb outputs TRBD1, but without DNA this stays unchecked. The CDR3 has 15 amino acids. Germline V gene lookup returns CDR1 SGHRS and CDR2 YFSETQ. CDR3 sequence reads: CASSLATGDTGELFF.

The chain links TRBV5-1 to TRBJ2-3; without DNA, the TCRdb call of TRBD2 cannot be checked. The CDR3 consists of 15 residues. Germline V lookup: CDR1 SGHRS, CDR2 YFSETQ. CDR3 sequence reads: CASQGLAGLTDTQYF.

The rearrangement links TRBV7-9 to TRBJ1-4; TCRdb proposes TRBD1, but this gene call is untestable without DNA. Germline CDR1 and CDR2: SEHNR and FQNEAQ (reference sequence). The CDR3 has 15 residues. The CDR3 spells CASSPPGTLGEKLFF.

The chain couples TRBV7-2 to TRBJ2-3; TCRdb's assignment of TRBD2 cannot be checked, as there is no DNA. Germline CDR1 is SGHTA and CDR2 is FQGNSA. There are 16 residues in the CDR3. This chain's CDR3 is CASSPRAAGYTDTQYF.

CDR3 loop: CASSNSGRLTNEQFF. The chain couples TRBV7-2 to TRBJ2-1; TCRdb outputs TRBD2, but without DNA this stays unchecked. Germline values: CDR1 SGHTA, CDR2 FQGNSA. The CDR3 length is 15 residues.